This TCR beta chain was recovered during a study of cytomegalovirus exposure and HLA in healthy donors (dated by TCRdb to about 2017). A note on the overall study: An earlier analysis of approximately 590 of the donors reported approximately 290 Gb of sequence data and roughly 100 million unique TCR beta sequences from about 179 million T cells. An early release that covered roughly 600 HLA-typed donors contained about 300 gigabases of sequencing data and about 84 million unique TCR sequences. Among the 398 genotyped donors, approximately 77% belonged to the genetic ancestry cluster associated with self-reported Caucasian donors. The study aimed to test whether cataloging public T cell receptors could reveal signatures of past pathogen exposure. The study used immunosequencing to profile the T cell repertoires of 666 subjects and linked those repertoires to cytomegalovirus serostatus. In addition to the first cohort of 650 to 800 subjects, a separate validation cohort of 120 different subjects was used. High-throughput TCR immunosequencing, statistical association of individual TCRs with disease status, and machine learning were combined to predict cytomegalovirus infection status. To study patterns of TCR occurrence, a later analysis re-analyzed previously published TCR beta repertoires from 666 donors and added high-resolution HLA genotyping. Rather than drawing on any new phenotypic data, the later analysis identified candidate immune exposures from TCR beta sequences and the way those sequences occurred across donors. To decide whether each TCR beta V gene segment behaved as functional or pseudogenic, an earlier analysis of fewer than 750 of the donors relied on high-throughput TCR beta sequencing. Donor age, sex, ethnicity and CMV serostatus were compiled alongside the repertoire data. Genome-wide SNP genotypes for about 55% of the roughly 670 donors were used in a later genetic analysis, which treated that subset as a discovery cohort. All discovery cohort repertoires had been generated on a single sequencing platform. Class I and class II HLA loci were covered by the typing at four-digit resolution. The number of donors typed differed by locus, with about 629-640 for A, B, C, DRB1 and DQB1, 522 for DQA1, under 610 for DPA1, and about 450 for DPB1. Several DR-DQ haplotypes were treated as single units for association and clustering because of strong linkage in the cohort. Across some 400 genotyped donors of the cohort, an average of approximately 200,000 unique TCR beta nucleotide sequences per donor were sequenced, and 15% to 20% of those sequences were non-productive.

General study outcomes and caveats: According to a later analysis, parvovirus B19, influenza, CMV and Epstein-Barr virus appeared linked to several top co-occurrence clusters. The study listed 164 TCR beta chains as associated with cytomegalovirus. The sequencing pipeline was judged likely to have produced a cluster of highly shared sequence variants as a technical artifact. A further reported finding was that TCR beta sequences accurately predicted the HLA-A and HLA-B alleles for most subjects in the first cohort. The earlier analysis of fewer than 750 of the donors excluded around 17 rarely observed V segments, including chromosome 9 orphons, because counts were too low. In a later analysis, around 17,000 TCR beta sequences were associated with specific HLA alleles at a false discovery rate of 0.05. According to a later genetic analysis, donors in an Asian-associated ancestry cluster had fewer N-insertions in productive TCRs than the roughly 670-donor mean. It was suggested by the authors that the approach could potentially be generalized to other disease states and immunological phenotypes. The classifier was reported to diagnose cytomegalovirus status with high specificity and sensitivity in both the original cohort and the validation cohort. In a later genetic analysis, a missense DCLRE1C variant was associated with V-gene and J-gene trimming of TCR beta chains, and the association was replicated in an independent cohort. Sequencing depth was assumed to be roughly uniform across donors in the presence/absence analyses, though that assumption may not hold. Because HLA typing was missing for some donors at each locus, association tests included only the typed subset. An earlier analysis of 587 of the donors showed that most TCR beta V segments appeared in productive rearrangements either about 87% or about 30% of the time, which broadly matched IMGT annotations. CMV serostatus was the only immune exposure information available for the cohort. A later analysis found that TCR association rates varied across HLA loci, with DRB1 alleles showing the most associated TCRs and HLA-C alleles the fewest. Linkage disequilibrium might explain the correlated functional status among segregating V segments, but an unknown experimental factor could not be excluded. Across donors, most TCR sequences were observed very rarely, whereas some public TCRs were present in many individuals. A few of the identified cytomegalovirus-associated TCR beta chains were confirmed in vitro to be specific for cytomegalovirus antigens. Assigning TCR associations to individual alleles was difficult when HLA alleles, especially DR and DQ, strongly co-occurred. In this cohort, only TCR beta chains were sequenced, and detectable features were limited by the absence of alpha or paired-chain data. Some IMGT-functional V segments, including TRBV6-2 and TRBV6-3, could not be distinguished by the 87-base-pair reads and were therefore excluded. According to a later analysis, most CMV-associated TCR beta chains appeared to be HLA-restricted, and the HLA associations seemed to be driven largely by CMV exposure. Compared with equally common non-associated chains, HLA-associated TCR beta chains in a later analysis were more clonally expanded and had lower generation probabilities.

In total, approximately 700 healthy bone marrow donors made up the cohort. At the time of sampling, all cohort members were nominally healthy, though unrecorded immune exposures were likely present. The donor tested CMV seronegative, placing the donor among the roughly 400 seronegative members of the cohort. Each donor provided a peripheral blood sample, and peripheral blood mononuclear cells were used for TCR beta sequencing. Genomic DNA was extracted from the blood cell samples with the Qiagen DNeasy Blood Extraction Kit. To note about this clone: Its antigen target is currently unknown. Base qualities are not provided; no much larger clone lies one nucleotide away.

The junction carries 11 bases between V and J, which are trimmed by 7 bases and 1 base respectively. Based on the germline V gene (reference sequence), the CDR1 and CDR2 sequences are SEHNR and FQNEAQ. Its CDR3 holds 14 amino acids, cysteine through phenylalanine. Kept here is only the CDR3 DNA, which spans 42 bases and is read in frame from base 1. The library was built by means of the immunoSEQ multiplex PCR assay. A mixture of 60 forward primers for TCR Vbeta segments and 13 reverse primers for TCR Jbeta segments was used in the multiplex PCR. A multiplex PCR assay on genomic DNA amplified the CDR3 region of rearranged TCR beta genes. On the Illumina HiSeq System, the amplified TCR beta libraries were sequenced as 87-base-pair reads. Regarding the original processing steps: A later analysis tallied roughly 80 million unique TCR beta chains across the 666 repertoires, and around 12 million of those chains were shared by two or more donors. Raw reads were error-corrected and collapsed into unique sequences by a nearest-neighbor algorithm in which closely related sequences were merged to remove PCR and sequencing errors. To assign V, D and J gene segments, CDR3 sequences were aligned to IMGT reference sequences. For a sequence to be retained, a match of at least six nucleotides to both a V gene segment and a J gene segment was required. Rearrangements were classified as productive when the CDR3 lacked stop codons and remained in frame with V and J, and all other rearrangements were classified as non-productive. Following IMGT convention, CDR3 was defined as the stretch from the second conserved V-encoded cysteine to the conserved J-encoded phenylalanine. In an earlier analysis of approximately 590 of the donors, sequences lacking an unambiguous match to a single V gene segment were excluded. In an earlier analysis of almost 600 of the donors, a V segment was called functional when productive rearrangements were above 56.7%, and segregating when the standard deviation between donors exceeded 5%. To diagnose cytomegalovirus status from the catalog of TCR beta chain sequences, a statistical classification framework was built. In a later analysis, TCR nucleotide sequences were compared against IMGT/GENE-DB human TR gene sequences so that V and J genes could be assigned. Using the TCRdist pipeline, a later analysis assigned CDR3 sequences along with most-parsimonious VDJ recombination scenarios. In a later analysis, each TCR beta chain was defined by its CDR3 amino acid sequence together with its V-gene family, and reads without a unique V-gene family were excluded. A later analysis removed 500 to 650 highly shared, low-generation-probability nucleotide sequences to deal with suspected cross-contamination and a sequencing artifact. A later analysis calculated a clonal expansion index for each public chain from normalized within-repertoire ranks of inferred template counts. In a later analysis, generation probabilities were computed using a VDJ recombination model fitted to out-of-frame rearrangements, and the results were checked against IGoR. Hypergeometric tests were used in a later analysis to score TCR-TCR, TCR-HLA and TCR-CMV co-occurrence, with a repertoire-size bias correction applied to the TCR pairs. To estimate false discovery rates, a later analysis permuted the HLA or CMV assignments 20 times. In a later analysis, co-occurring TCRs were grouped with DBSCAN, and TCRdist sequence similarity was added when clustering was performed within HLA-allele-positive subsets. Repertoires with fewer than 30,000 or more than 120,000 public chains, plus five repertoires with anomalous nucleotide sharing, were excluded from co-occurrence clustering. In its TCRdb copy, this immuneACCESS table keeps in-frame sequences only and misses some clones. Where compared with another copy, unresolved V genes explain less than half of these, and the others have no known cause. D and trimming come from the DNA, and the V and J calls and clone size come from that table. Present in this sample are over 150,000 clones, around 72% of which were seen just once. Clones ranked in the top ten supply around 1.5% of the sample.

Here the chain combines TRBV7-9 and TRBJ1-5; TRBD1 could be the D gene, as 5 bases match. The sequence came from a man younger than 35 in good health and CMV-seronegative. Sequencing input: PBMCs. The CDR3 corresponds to CASTFGGSNQPQHF. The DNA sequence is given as TGTGCCAGCACCTTTGGGGGGAGCAATCAGCCCCAGCATTTT.